A selection of T cell receptor beta chains follows, all from one sample in a study of cytomegalovirus exposure and HLA in healthy donors. The method was immunoSEQ multiplex PCR; TCRdb's version includes in-frame clones alone and lacks a portion of them. This table holds some 100,000 clones, around 85% found once. Material for sequencing was PBMCs. These receptor sequences come from a girl aged 2 to 9 in good health and CMV-seropositive. CDR3s include the opening cysteine and the closing phenylalanine or tryptophan. A D gene is named only where the DNA matches it firmly. Clone size is stated in some rows and not others, as once, few, many or a class when expanded.

j_call v_call d_call clone_size cdr3_aa cdr3_nt
TRBJ1-1 TRBV10-2 TRBD1 NA CASSQGQGKTEAFF TGCGCCAGCAGCCAGGGACAGGGGAAGACTGAAGCTTTCTTT
TRBJ2-1 TRBV6-5 TRBD2 NA CASSKRLAGDDEQFF TGTGCCAGCAGTAAACGACTAGCGGGAGACGATGAGCAGTTCTTC
TRBJ1-1 TRBV7-2 NA once CASSLAWAAEAFF TGTGCCAGCAGCTTAGCCTGGGCAGCTGAAGCTTTCTTT
TRBJ2-3 TRBV5-1 TRBD2 NA CASSLGGSTSTDTQYF TGCGCCAGCAGCTTGGGCGGGAGCACTAGCACAGATACGCAGTATTTT
TRBJ2-5 TRBV6-5 TRBD2 NA CASSGDYSSQETQYF TGTGCCAGCAGTGGGGACTACTCCAGTCAAGAGACCCAGTACTTC
TRBJ1-5 TRBV19 TRBD1 few CATRQGDQPQHF TGTGCCACCCGGCAGGGGGATCAGCCCCAGCATTTT
TRBJ2-7 TRBV7-9 NA NA CASSSRQTASYEQYF TGTGCCAGCAGCTCCCGACAGACAGCTTCCTACGAGCAGTACTTC
TRBJ1-5 TRBV10-3 NA NA CASRAGEHNQPQHF TGTGCCAGCAGGGCAGGGGAACACAATCAGCCCCAGCATTTT
TRBJ2-7 TRBV27 TRBD1 NA CASSPQGAVFSYEQYF TGTGCCAGCAGCCCACAGGGGGCTGTTTTTAGCTACGAGCAGTACTTC
TRBJ2-3 TRBV5-6 NA NA CASSALAEPITDTQYF TGTGCCAGCAGCGCCTTAGCGGAGCCTATCACAGATACGCAGTATTTT
TRBJ1-1 TRBV29-1 NA NA CSVRSGTEAFF TGCAGCGTTCGTAGCGGCACTGAAGCTTTCTTT
TRBJ2-7 TRBV27 TRBD2 NA CASSFSPSGSYEQYF TGTGCCAGCAGTTTTTCCCCTAGCGGGAGCTACGAGCAGTACTTC
TRBJ2-1 TRBV9 TRBD1 NA CASSVKAGTGVNEQFF TGTGCCAGCAGCGTTAAGGCGGGGACAGGGGTCAATGAGCAGTTCTTC
TRBJ1-5 TRBV20-1 NA NA CSARDQQPQHF TGCAGTGCTAGAGATCAGCAGCCCCAGCATTTT
TRBJ2-1 TRBV6-6 TRBD2 NA CASRDSRLAVNEQFF TGTGCCAGCAGAGACAGTCGTCTAGCGGTTAATGAGCAGTTCTTC
TRBJ2-3 TRBV9 TRBD2 NA CASSGRLAGGDTQYF TGTGCCAGCAGCGGCCGACTAGCGGGAGGGGATACGCAGTATTTT
TRBJ2-2 TRBV7-2 NA once CASTYTGELFF TGTGCCAGCACTTATACCGGGGAGCTGTTTTTT
TRBJ2-7 TRBV6-5 TRBD1 few CASSTYPSTGWYF TGTGCCAGCAGTACTTACCCCTCGACAGGGTGGTACTTC
TRBJ1-1 TRBV2 NA NA CASNSRSEAFF TGTGCCAGCAACTCGCGGTCTGAAGCTTTCTTT
TRBJ1-1 TRBV2 NA NA CASSVRQETNTEAFF TGTGCCAGCAGTGTCAGGCAAGAAACGAACACTGAAGCTTTCTTT
TRBJ1-2 TRBV27 TRBD1 NA CASSLGTVPNYGYTF TGTGCCAGCAGTCTGGGGACAGTGCCTAACTATGGCTACACCTTC
TRBJ1-2 TRBV9 TRBD1 once CASSVWEEGQSYGYTF TGTGCCAGCAGCGTATGGGAAGAGGGACAGAGCTATGGCTACACCTTC
TRBJ2-1 TRBV28 TRBD2 NA CATVGLGLADNEQFF TGTGCCACCGTTGGTTTGGGGCTAGCGGACAATGAGCAGTTCTTC
TRBJ2-1 TRBV27 NA NA CASSFLGEKNEQFF TGTGCCAGCAGTTTCTTGGGAGAAAAAAATGAGCAGTTCTTC
TRBJ1-1 TRBV7-9 NA NA CASSPNRDIPNTEAFF TGTGCCAGCAGCCCAAATCGGGACATCCCGAACACTGAAGCTTTCTTT
TRBJ1-1 TRBV6-6 TRBD1 NA CASSYLQGAHTEAFF TGTGCCAGCAGTTACCTACAGGGGGCCCACACTGAAGCTTTCTTT
TRBJ2-3 TRBV10-3 NA NA CAMSKSADTQYF TGTGCCATGTCTAAGTCCGCAGATACGCAGTATTTT